This TCR beta chain was captured by sequencing in a study of blood T cell repertoires in COVID-19. Across the whole study: Sample material is recorded as cDNA or gDNA derived from T cells, B-cell-depleted T cells, or PBMCs.

The CDR3 loop spans 16 amino acids. Germline CDR1 SGHRS, CDR2 YFSETQ. V was pared by 4 bases and J by 5 bases, with 3 bases of the junction left unmatched. The age range of participants was about 18 to 89 years, with residence in around 22 US areas. Among Cohort 3 donors, those recovered had two negative PCRs, clearance, or symptom resolution. Clones were read by immunoSEQ multiplex PCR, and TCRdb kept only the in-frame ones, dropping some. This sample has a few hundred thousand clones, with around 83% found just once. This sequence originates from a woman in her forties or fifties who had recovered from COVID-19. The sample consisted of PBMCs or T cells enriched from blood (not recorded which). The chain links TRBV5-1 to TRBJ2-2, with 15 bases lining up with TRBD2. The CDR3: CASSRGLAGGTGELFF. CDR3 sequence (DNA): TGCGCCAGCAGCCGGGGACTAGCGGGGGGAACCGGGGAGCTGTTTTTT.